Following are 29 T cell receptor beta chains from one sample sequenced in a study of T cell responses to AZD1222 COVID-19 vaccine. The method was immunoSEQ multiplex PCR; TCRdb's version includes in-frame clones alone and lacks a portion of them. The table lists 130,000 or so clones, more than 85% of them singletons, with 1.5% to 2% in the top ten. Specimen: peripheral blood, collected on day 0 of AZD1222 vaccination. These receptor sequences come from an adult in good health.

The V and J genes are TRBV12-3 or TRBV12-4 and TRBJ2-1; 8 positions agree with TRBD2. This CDR3 region has 13 residues. Trimming took 7 bases from V and 9 from J; bases not matched to a gene: 8. The CDR3 DNA reads as TGTGCCAGCACCCGGGGGGGCGTCGGTGAGCAGTTCTTC. Translation gives CASTRGGVGEQFF.

The rearrangement joins TRBV5-6 to TRBJ2-5; 8 nucleotides line up with TRBD1. Germline V gene sequence: CDR1 SGHDT, CDR2 YYEEEE. Trimming removed 2 bases from V and 2 bases from J; junction bases left unmatched: 2. There are 14 residues in the CDR3. The CDR3 sequence is CASSFGQGQETQYF. CDR3 DNA: TGTGCCAGCAGCTTTGGACAGGGACAAGAGACCCAGTACTTC.

The chain uses TRBV19 and TRBJ1-4; the D gene is possibly TRBD1 (6 bases). The CDR3 runs to 16 residues. CDR1 and CDR2 from the germline V gene are LNHDA and SQIVND (reference sequence). Trimming cost V 6 bases and J 0 bases, with 14 bases left between them. Here the CDR3 DNA reads TGTGCCAGTAGGAACAGGGAGGAGGCAACTAATGAAAAACTGTTTTTT. Translated: CASRNREEATNEKLFF.

The CDR3 is CASSYEGGAAGTQYF. For the CDR3, the DNA is TGTGCCAGCAGTTACGAGGGCGGGGCCGCGGGGACCCAGTACTTC. The gene calls are TRBV6-5 and TRBJ2-5, with a weak D call TRBD2 (6 bases). This CDR3 comprises 15 residues. Germline V gene sequence: CDR1 MNHEY, CDR2 SVGAGI. Trimming took off 2 bases at V and 7 bases at J, with 17 bases between the two ends.

This chain uses TRBV28 with TRBJ2-1, with 12 bases identical to TRBD2. There are 15 residues in the CDR3. The trim removed 6 bases at V and 8 bases at J, leaving 8 bases unmatched. Per the germline V gene, CDR1 is MDHEN and CDR2 is SYDVKM. CDR3 protein: CASSPGLAGIYEQFF. The CDR3 DNA is TGTGCCAGCAGCCCTGGACTAGCGGGAATCTATGAGCAGTTCTTC.

The J gene is TRBJ2-1, the V gene TRBV27, with TRBD2 identical over 7 bases. Germline values: CDR1 MNHEY, CDR2 SMNVEV (reference sequence). J lost 6 bases, V lost 1 base, and 12 bases had no gene match. This CDR3 comprises 17 residues. The CDR3 region is CASSLYKTSLVRNEQFF. The CDR3 DNA is TGTGCCAGCAGTTTATACAAGACTAGCTTAGTCCGCAATGAGCAGTTCTTC.

The chain joins TRBV30 to TRBJ1-1; D possibly corresponds to TRBD1 (6 bases). V dropped 2 bases and J dropped 3 bases, with 10 bases sitting between them. This CDR3 spans 13 amino acids. The V gene's germline CDR1 is GTSNPN and CDR2 SVGIG (reference sequence). The CDR3 is CAWSKGGYTEAFF. CDR3 in DNA: TGTGCCTGGAGTAAAGGGGGTTACACTGAAGCTTTCTTT.

This chain connects TRBV9 to TRBJ2-6, with 13 bases identical to TRBD2. After removal of 3 bases from V and 3 bases from J, the junction contained 9 bases not matched to a gene. The CDR3 spans 19 residues. Per germline, CDR1 SGDLS and CDR2 YYNGEE. The CDR3 spells CASSATGTSGIGGANVLTF. The CDR3 DNA follows: TGTGCCAGCAGCGCAACCGGGACTAGCGGGATAGGTGGGGCCAACGTCCTGACTTTC.

The V and J genes are TRBV7-3 and TRBJ2-1; possible D gene TRBD1, 5 bases. V was cut by 5 bases and J by 3 bases, with 17 bases left in between. This CDR3 is built from 16 residues. Germline V CDR1 and CDR2: SGHTA, FQGTGA. The CDR3 DNA follows: TGTGCCAGCAGCGGGCTTTCTAGGGGTGGCTACAATGAGCAGTTCTTC. It translates to CASSGLSRGGYNEQFF.

The chain recombines TRBV6-4 with TRBJ2-1; 10 bases are a match to TRBD2. CDR1 and CDR2 (germline): MRHNA, SNTAGT. This CDR3 is 15 amino acids long. Trimming at V came to 5 bases and at J to 6 bases, leaving 7 bases not matched to a gene. The CDR3 bases are TGTGCCAGCAGTCCAGCGGGAGGGGCTGGCAATGAGCAGTTCTTC. Its protein is CASSPAGGAGNEQFF.

V gene TRBV29-1 combines with J gene TRBJ2-7; no definite D call. CDR1 SQVTM and CDR2 ANQGSEA come from the germline V gene. Between the trimmed V and J ends, which lost 5 bases and 2 bases, there was a span of 13 bases. The length of the CDR3 is 13 residues. CDR3 coding DNA: TGCAGCGTTTTAGGGCCAGGAGCCTACGAGCAGTACTTC. It codes for CSVLGPGAYEQYF.

This sequence joins TRBV4-3 and TRBJ1-2; 8 bases line up with TRBD1. Unmatched junction bases numbered 7, after V lost 0 bases and J lost 4 bases. The V gene's germline CDR1 is LGHNA and CDR2 YSLEER. The CDR3 has 16 amino acids. The CDR3 region is CASSQDRDRSFYGYTF. The CDR3 DNA reads TGCGCCAGCAGCCAAGATAGGGACAGGTCCTTCTATGGCTACACCTTC.

The J gene is TRBJ1-2, the V gene TRBV7-9; unclear D gene. Deletions cut 5 bases from V and 8 bases from J, with 15 bases between. The CDR3 covers 13 residues. Germline V gene sequence: CDR1 SEHNR, CDR2 FQNEAQ (reference sequence). CDR3 nucleotides: TGTGCCAGCAGCCAGACGGAGCCCAGGGGCTACACCTTC. This encodes CASSQTEPRGYTF. The full variable domain, its missing parts supplied by reference TRBV7-9 and TRBJ1-2, is DTGVSQNPRHKITKRGQNVTFRCDPISEHNRLYWYRQTLGQGPEFLTYFQNEAQLEKSRLLSDRFSAERPKGSFSTLEIQRTEQGDSAMYLCASSQTEPRGYTFGSGTRLTVV.

The chain carries TRBV9 and TRBJ2-1, with 15 bases fitting TRBD2. The CDR3 is 17 residues long. After removal of 4 bases from V and 10 bases from J, the junction contained 12 bases not matched to a gene. Per the germline V gene, CDR1 is SGDLS and CDR2 is YYNGEE. CDR3 coding DNA: TGTGCCAGCAGCCCTAGATGGACTAGCGGGAGGGCAGGGGAGCAGTTCTTC. Protein sequence: CASSPRWTSGRAGEQFF.

This clone was observed a few times. V gene TRBV5-4 combines with J gene TRBJ2-1; a weak D match, TRBD2 (7 bases). Germline lookup yields CDR1 SGHNT and CDR2 YYREEE (reference sequence). The CDR3 consists of 14 residues. Trimming took 6 bases from V and 6 from J, leaving 16 bases between them. CDR3 sequence reads: CASITGGGSNEQFF. The CDR3 DNA sequence: TGTGCCAGCATTACTGGCGGGGGCTCCAATGAGCAGTTCTTC.

This clone came up once. V usage is TRBV7-9 and J usage is TRBJ2-3; possible D gene TRBD2, 6 bases. Trimming stripped 7 bases from V and 3 bases from J, with 23 bases between. Germline loops: CDR1 SEHNR, CDR2 FQNEAQ (reference sequence). The CDR3 extends over 17 amino acids. The DNA of the CDR3 is TGTGCCAGCACCTACCAAACGGGGAGGACCTCGACAGATACGCAGTATTTT. As protein: CASTYQTGRTSTDTQYF. Based on the CDR3 plus reference TRBV7-9 and TRBJ2-3, the full variable domain is DTGVSQNPRHKITKRGQNVTFRCDPISEHNRLYWYRQTLGQGPEFLTYFQNEAQLEKSRLLSDRFSAERPKGSFSTLEIQRTEQGDSAMYLCASTYQTGRTSTDTQYFGPGTRLTVL.

V and J are TRBV19 and TRBJ2-5, with TRBD2 matching over 9 bases. The CDR3 consists of 15 residues. Germline values: CDR1 LNHDA, CDR2 SQIVND (reference sequence). V lost 4 bases and J lost 5; bases outside the gene matches: 8. The CDR3 loop reads CASSTGGTSHETQYF. As DNA, the CDR3 is TGTGCCAGTAGTACCGGAGGGACTAGCCATGAGACCCAGTACTTC.

The chain combines TRBV5-4 with TRBJ1-2, with no clear D. V was clipped by 4 bases and J by 4 bases, with 20 bases between them. The germline CDR1 and CDR2 sequences are SGHNT and YYREEE (reference sequence). CDR3 length equals 16 residues. CDR3 in DNA: TGTGCCAGCAGCCTCTGGGCAATTTCCTTACCCTATGGCTACACCTTC. Protein: CASSLWAISLPYGYTF.

J is TRBJ1-5 and V is TRBV19; TRBD1 agrees at 7 bases. Per germline, CDR1 LNHDA and CDR2 SQIVND (reference sequence). With 3 bases clipped from V and 3 bases from J, the junction kept 5 bases outside the gene matches. CDR3 size: 15 residues. In DNA form, the CDR3 reads TGTGCCAGTAGTATCGGGACAGCATCCAATCAGCCCCAGCATTTT. Translated: CASSIGTASNQPQHF.

The chain uses TRBV6-2 or TRBV6-3 and TRBJ1-4, with D unclear. The germline V and J ends were trimmed by 5 bases and 8 bases, with 6 bases remaining between them. The CDR3 totals 11 residues. Germline CDR1 reads MNHEY; CDR2 reads SVGEGT. Here the CDR3 reads CASSTGEKLFF. The CDR3, as DNA: TGTGCCAGCAGTACGGGGGAAAAACTGTTTTTT.

CDR3 DNA sequence: TGTGCCAGTAGTATAGTCCGGTCCCCTAGCACAGATACGCAGTATTTT. It specifies CASSIVRSPSTDTQYF. This chain joins TRBV19 and TRBJ2-3; D is ambiguous. Germline CDR1 reads LNHDA; CDR2 reads SQIVND (reference sequence). The V gene lost 1 base and the J gene lost 0 bases, with 11 bases spanning the gap. This CDR3 is built from 16 residues. Based on the CDR3 plus reference TRBV19 and TRBJ2-3, the full variable domain is DGGITQSPKYLFRKEGQNVTLSCEQNLNHDAMYWYRQDPGQGLRLIYYSQIVNDFQKGDIAEGYSVSREKKESFPLTVTSAQKNPTAFYLCASSIVRSPSTDTQYFGPGTRLTVL.

This chain links TRBV6-4 with TRBJ2-1, with TRBD1 identical over 7 bases. CDR3 size: 13 residues. Germline assignment: CDR1 MRHNA and CDR2 SNTAGT. Trimming cost V 5 bases and J 9 bases; bases outside gene matches: 7. CDR3 in DNA: TGTGCCAGCAGTAGCTACAGGGGCGGTGAGCAGTTCTTC. Amino acids: CASSSYRGGEQFF.

This rearrangement joins TRBV5-1 to TRBJ1-1; D unresolved. The CDR3 loop spans 13 amino acids. The V gene's germline CDR1 is SGHRS and CDR2 YFSETQ. The V and J ends lost 0 bases and 0 bases respectively, with 3 bases between them. CDR3 residues: CASSLDVNTEAFF. CDR3 in DNA: TGCGCCAGCAGCTTGGATGTGAACACTGAAGCTTTCTTT. The complete variable domain, with remaining parts taken from reference TRBV5-1 and TRBJ1-1, reads KAGVTQTPRYLIKTRGQQVTLSCSPISGHRSVSWYQQTPGQGLQFLFEYFSETQRNKGNFPGRFSGRQFSNSRSEMNVSTLELGDSALYLCASSLDVNTEAFFGQGTRLTVV.

This sequence joins TRBV19 and TRBJ1-1, with TRBD1 matching over 8 bases. The CDR3 runs to 15 residues. V was clipped by 1 base and J by 7 bases; unmatched bases: 8. Germline V gene lookup returns CDR1 LNHDA and CDR2 SQIVND (reference sequence). In DNA, the CDR3 is TGTGCCAGTAGTATAGGTCGGCAGGGGGCGAGTGAAGCTTTCTTT. Amino acid sequence: CASSIGRQGASEAFF.

The genes are TRBV7-3 and TRBJ1-2; D perhaps matches TRBD1 (6 bases). The CDR3 spans 16 residues. With 1 base removed from V and 4 bases from J, the gap between germline ends came to 16 bases. Germline V CDR1 and CDR2: SGHTA, FQGTGA. The CDR3 loop is CASSLKGGRGSYGYTF. DNA for the CDR3: TGTGCCAGCAGCTTAAAAGGAGGCAGGGGCTCCTATGGCTACACCTTC.

The chain is built from TRBV5-6 and TRBJ1-1, with no clear D. Per germline, CDR1 SGHDT and CDR2 YYEEEE. The CDR3 length is 12 residues. With 4 bases removed from V and 6 bases from J, the gap between germline ends came to 10 bases. CDR3 coding DNA: TGTGCCAGCAGCGGTCCTCCCCCTGAAGCTTTCTTT. Translated, it gives CASSGPPPEAFF.

The chain is built from TRBV2 and TRBJ2-1; no clear D. The CDR3 consists of 12 residues. V gave up 10 bases and J gave up 6 bases, with 13 bases separating them. Germline loops: CDR1 SNHLY, CDR2 FYNNEI. DNA for the CDR3: TGTGCCAACGGACCACCTGGCAATGAGCAGTTCTTC. This sequence encodes CANGPPGNEQFF.

This clone was detected only once. This chain connects TRBV20-1 to TRBJ1-1; no definite D call. The CDR3 runs 11 residues. Germline V CDR1 and CDR2: DFQATT, SNEGSKA (reference sequence). Trimming removed 7 bases from V and 0 bases from J, with 6 bases in between. The CDR3 DNA follows: TGCAGTGGTATATTGAACACTGAAGCTTTCTTT. Amino acids: CSGILNTEAFF.

J is TRBJ2-7 and V is TRBV9; D is unclear. The CDR3 is 12 residues long. The V end lost 0 bases, the J end lost 4 bases, and 5 bases lay between the germline ends. Germline V gene sequence: CDR1 SGDLS, CDR2 YYNGEE. The CDR3 here is CASSVAGYEQYF. The CDR3 nucleotides read TGTGCCAGCAGCGTAGCCGGGTACGAGCAGTACTTC.